This T cell receptor (beta chain) was found in a study of OX40 agonist ivuxolimab in advanced cancers. As for the study in general: The study enrolled dose-escalation patients with hepatocellular carcinoma, melanoma, renal cell or head and neck cancer. Participants could have had prior anti-PD-1, anti-PD-L1 or anti-CTLA-4 therapy, and around 40% had some.

With regard to this clone: Its matching antigen is unknown.

CDR3 length equals 16 residues. Trimming cost V 4 bases and J 1 base; bases outside gene matches: 4. In germline, CDR1 is SGHTS, CDR2 YDEGEE. The method was immunoSEQ multiplex PCR; TCRdb's version includes in-frame clones alone and lacks a portion of them. The data hold about 100,000 clones, with approximately 89% observed a single time. Study-wide findings and caveats: CD4+ and CD8+ T cells in blood underwent clonal expansion by week 6 at 0.1 to 3.0 mg/kg. Low clonal expansion, among the lowest seen, marked partial responders at 0.1-3.0 mg/kg.

The clonotype comes from an adult with an advanced solid tumor such as melanoma, head and neck, liver or kidney cancer. The chain couples TRBV5-8 to TRBJ1-5; the match to TRBD1 covers 11 bases. The sequences come from CD4+ or CD8+ T cells sorted from blood, collected in a trial of the OX40 agonist ivuxolimab. DNA for the CDR3: TGTGCCAGCAGCGCCGGGACAGGGGGGAGCAATCAGCCCCAGCATTTT. Protein product: CASSAGTGGSNQPQHF. The entire variable domain, with the rest obtained from reference TRBV5-8 and TRBJ1-5, is as follows: EAGVTQSPTHLIKTRGQQATLRCSPISGHTSVYWYQQALGLGLQFLLWYDEGEERNRGNFPPRFSGRQFPNYSSELNVNALELEDSALYLCASSAGTGGSNQPQHFGDGTRLSIL.